This T cell receptor beta chain derives from a study of blood T cells in healthy people across ages. Per sample, extraction of total RNA gave at least 5.5 micrograms in every case. CDR3 length: 16 amino acids. Per the germline V gene, CDR1 is SGHTA and CDR2 is FQGNSA. With 7 bases removed from V and 5 bases from J, the gap between germline ends came to 22 bases. Together with a sample-barcoded 5' primer, a J-beta primer mix was included in a second PCR lasting about 7 to 11 cycles. TCRdb passed the 5' RACE reads through MiXCR, listing each CDR3 protein once. The sample holds around 1,100,000 distinct CDR3 sequences, around two fifths seen once.

This receptor was taken from a man aged 18-30 years in good health. V and J are TRBV7-2 and TRBJ2-3; D is uncertain. Sequencing was carried out using blood. As DNA, the CDR3 is TGTGCCAGCACCCCCTCAAGTTTTAGGCGCATAGATACGCAGTATTTT. Translating it yields CASTPSSFRRIDTQYF.